One T cell receptor (beta chain) is described in this entry. This entry comes from a study of blood T cell repertoires in COVID-19. While infection was still active, Seattle patients were enrolled and then followed longitudinally. CDR3 length equals 14 residues. V lost 0 bases and J lost 10, with 14 bases in between. Germline V gene lookup returns CDR1 SGHRS and CDR2 YFSETQ. Sequencing was performed with immunoSEQ multiplex PCR; in TCRdb, only in-frame clones are kept and a portion is missing. The repertoire holds hundreds of thousands of clones, with approximately 91% as singletons. The TCR originated in a woman in her forties or fifties with COVID-19, enrolled during active disease. The chain recombines TRBV5-1 with TRBJ2-1; perhaps TRBD2 as D (6 bases). Sequenced material: peripheral blood. CDR3 coding DNA: TGCGCCAGCAGCTTGGCGGGGGTTCGAGGGGAGCAGTTCTTC. Amino acids: CASSLAGVRGEQFF.